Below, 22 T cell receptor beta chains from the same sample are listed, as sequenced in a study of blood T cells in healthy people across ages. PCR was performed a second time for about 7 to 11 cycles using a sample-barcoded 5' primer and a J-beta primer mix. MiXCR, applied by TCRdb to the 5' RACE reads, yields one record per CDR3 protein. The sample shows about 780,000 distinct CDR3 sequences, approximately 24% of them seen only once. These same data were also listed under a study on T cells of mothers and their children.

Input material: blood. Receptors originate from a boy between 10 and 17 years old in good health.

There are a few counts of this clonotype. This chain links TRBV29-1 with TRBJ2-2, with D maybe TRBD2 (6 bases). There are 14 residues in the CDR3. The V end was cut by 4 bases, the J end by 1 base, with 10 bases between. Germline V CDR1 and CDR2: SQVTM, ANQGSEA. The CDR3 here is CSVVGGRNTGELFF. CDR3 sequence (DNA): TGCAGCGTTGTTGGGGGGAGGAACACCGGGGAGCTGTTTTTT.

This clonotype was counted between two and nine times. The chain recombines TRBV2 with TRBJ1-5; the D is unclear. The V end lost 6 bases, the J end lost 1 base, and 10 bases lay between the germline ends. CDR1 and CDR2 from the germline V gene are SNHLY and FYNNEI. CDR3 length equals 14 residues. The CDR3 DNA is TGTGCCAGCAGGGACGGTGAAAGCAATCAGCCCCAGCATTTT. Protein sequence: CASRDGESNQPQHF.

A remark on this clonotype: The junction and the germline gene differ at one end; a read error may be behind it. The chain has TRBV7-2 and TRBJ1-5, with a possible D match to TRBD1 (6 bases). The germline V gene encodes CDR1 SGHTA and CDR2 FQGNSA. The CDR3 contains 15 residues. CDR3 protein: CASSPKGATGKPQHF. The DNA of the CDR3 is TGTGCCAGCAGCCCCAAAGGGGCAACAGGGAAGCCTCAGCATTTT.

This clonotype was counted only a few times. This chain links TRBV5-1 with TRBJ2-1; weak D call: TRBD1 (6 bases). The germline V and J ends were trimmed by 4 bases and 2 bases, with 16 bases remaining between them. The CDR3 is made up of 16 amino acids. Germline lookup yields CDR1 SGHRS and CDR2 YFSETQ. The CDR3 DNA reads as TGCGCCAGCAGCCCCGATGGACAGTTCACCTACAATGAGCAGTTCTTC. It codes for CASSPDGQFTYNEQFF.

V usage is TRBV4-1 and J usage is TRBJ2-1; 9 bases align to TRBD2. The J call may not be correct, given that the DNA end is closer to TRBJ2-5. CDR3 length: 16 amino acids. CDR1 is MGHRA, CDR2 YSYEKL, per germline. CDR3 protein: CASSEARLAEGRTQYF. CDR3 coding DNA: TGCGCCAGCAGCGAAGCCAGACTAGCGGAGGGGAGGACCCAGTACTTC.

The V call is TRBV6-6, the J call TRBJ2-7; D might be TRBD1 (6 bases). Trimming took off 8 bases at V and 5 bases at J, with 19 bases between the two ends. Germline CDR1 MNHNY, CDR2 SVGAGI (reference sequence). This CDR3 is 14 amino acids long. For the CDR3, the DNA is TGTGCCAGCCGTATTCAGGGGTACAGGGACGAGCAGTACTTC. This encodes CASRIQGYRDEQYF.

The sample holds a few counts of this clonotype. The CDR3: CASSLGTLDPRDSLYEQYF. The CDR3 DNA reads TGTGCCAGCAGCTTAGGGACCTTAGACCCCCGGGACAGTCTGTACGAGCAGTACTTC. This chain joins TRBV7-2 and TRBJ2-7; 7 nucleotides agree with TRBD1. V was pared by 1 base and J by 4 bases, with 19 bases of the junction left unmatched. CDR1 and CDR2 (germline): SGHTA, FQGNSA. CDR3 length equals 19 residues.

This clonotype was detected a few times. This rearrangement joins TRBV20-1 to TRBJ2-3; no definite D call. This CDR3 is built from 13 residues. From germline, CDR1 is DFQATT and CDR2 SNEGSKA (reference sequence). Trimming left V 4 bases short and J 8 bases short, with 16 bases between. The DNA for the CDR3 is TGCAGTGCTAAGGCTGGCGAGCTCGGTACGCAGTATTTT. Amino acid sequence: CSAKAGELGTQYF.

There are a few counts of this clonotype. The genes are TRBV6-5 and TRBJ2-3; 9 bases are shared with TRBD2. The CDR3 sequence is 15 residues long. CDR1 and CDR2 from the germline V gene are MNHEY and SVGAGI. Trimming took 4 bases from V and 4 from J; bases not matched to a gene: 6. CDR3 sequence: CASSFSGSPADTQYF. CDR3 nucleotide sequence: TGTGCCAGCAGTTTTAGCGGGAGTCCGGCAGATACGCAGTATTTT.

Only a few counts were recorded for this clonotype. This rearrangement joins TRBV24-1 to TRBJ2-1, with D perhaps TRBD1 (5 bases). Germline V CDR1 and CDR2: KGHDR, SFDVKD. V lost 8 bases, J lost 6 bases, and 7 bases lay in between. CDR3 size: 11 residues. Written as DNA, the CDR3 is TGTGCCACCATTGACAGCAATGAGCAGTTCTTC. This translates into CATIDSNEQFF.

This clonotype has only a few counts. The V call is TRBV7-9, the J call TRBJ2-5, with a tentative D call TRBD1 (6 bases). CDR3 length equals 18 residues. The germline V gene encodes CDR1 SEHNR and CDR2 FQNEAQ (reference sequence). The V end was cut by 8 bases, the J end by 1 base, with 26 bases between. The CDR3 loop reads CASFRSALTGNPQETQYF. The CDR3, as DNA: TGTGCCAGCTTCCGCTCGGCTCTAACAGGGAACCCCCAAGAGACCCAGTACTTC.

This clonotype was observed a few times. CDR3 nucleotides: TGTGCCAGCAAGGCTACTAGCCTTTACCAAGAGACCCAGTACTTC. It encodes CASKATSLYQETQYF. The rearrangement uses TRBV27 and TRBJ2-5; the D gene is possibly TRBD2 (6 bases). V lost 7 bases and J lost 0, with 15 bases in between. Germline CDR1 reads MNHEY; CDR2 reads SMNVEV (reference sequence). The CDR3 runs 15 residues.

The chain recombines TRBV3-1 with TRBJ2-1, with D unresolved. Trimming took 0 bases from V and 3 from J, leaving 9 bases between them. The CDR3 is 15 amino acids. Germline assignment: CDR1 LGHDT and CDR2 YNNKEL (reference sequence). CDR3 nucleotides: TGTGCCAGCAGCCAAGAGAATGGATACTACAATGAGCAGTTCTTC. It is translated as CASSQENGYYNEQFF.

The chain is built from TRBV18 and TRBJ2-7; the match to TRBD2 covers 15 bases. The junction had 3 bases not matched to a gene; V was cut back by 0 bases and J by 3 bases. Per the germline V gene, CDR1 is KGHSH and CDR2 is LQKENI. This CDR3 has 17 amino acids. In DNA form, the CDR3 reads TGTGCCAGCTCACCACCCGGACTAGCGGGAGGGAACTACGAGCAGTACGTC. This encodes CASSPPGLAGGNYEQYV.

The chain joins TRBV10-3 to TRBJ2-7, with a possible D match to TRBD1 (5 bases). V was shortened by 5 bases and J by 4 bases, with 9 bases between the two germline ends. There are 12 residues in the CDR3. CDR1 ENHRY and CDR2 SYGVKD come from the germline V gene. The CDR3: CAISKDKYEQYF. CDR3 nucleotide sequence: TGTGCCATCAGTAAGGACAAATACGAGCAGTACTTC.

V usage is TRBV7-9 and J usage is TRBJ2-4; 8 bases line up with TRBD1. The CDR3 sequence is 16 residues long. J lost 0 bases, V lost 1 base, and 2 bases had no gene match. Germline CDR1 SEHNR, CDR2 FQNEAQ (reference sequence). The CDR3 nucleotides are TGTGCCAGCAGCTTAGTACAGGGGGGAGCCAAAAACATTCAGTACTTC. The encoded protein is CASSLVQGGAKNIQYF. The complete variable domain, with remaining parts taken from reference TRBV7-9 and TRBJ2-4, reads DTGVSQNPRHKITKRGQNVTFRCDPISEHNRLYWYRQTLGQGPEFLTYFQNEAQLEKSRLLSDRFSAERPKGSFSTLEIQRTEQGDSAMYLCASSLVQGGAKNIQYFGAGTRLSVL.

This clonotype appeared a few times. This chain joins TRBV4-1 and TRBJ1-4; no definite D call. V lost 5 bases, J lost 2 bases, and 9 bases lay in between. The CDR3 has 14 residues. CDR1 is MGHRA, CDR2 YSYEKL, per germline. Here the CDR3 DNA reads TGCGCCAGCAGCTTTACCCCGACTAATGAAAAACTGTTTTTT. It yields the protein CASSFTPTNEKLFF.

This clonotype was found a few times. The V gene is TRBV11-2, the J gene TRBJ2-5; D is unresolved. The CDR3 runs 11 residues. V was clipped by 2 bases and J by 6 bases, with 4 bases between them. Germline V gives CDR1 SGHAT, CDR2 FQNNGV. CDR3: CASSLSQTQYF. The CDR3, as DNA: TGTGCCAGCAGCTTAAGTCAGACCCAGTACTTC.

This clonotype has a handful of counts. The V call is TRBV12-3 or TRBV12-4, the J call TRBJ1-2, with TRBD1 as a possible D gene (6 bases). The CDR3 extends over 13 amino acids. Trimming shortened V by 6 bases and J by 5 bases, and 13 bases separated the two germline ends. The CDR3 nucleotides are TGTGCCAGCAGCCAACAGGGAGATTATGGCTACACCTTC. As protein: CASSQQGDYGYTF.

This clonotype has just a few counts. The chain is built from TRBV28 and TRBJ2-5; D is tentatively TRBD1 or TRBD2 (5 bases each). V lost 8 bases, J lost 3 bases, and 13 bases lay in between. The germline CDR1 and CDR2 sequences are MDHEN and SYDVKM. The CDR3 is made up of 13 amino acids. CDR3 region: CASLGRPEETQYF. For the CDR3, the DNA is TGTGCCAGCTTGGGACGCCCCGAAGAGACCCAGTACTTC.

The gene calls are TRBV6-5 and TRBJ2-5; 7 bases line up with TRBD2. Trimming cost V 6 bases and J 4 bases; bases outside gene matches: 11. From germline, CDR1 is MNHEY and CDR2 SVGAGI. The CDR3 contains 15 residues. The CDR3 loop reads CASRPDRGELETQYF. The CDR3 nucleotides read TGTGCCAGCAGGCCCGATCGGGGGGAATTAGAGACCCAGTACTTC.

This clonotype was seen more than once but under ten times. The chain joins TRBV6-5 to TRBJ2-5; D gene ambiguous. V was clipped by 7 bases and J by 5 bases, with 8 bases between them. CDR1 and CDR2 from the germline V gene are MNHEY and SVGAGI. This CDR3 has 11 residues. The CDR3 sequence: CASTIGETQYF. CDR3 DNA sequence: TGTGCCAGCACCATCGGGGAGACCCAGTACTTC.